The 26 T cell receptor beta chains given below trace back to one sample, sequenced in a study of glioma-infiltrating T cells after dendritic cell vaccination. Regarding time point: after dendritic cell vaccination, including at tumor progression/relapse. The protocol was immunoSEQ multiplex PCR, while the TCRdb copy is restricted to in-frame clones and leaves out a portion. The sample has about 65,000 clones; around nine tenths are singletons. The material was blood, obtained after dendritic cell vaccination. The source of these receptors is a human donor with glioblastoma.

The J gene is TRBJ2-1, the V gene TRBV27, with 8 bases fitting TRBD2. The V segment lost 4 bases and the J segment 4 bases; nucleotides outside the gene matches: 9. CDR3 size: 16 residues. The germline gives CDR1 MNHEY, CDR2 SMNVEV (reference sequence). CDR3 sequence reads: CASSYQRGNYYNEQFF. The CDR3 nucleotides read TGTGCCAGCAGTTATCAGCGGGGGAACTATTACAATGAGCAGTTCTTC.

This sequence joins TRBV30 and TRBJ1-4; a possible D gene is TRBD1 (5 bases). This CDR3 spans 17 amino acids. Deletions cut 0 bases from V and 10 bases from J, with 24 bases between. Germline V gene data show CDR1 as GTSNPN and CDR2 as SVGIG (reference sequence). For the CDR3, the DNA is TGTGCCTGGAGTGTACGGGGGGGGGTGAACCCCTGGGGAAAACTGTTTTTT. This encodes CAWSVRGGVNPWGKLFF.

The genes are TRBV19 and TRBJ1-1; D is undetermined. The CDR3 totals 13 residues. Germline V lookup: CDR1 LNHDA, CDR2 SQIVND (reference sequence). Deletions cut 1 base from V and 8 bases from J, with 11 bases between. CDR3 DNA: TGTGCCAGTAGTATAGCCGCTTCGGGAGAAGCTTTCTTT. Translation: CASSIAASGEAFF. Using reference TRBV19 and TRBJ1-1 for the parts outside the CDR3, the full variable domain is DGGITQSPKYLFRKEGQNVTLSCEQNLNHDAMYWYRQDPGQGLRLIYYSQIVNDFQKGDIAEGYSVSREKKESFPLTVTSAQKNPTAFYLCASSIAASGEAFFGQGTRLTVV.

This chain joins TRBV29-1 and TRBJ1-6; D is perhaps TRBD1 (6 bases). CDR1 SQVTM and CDR2 ANQGSEA come from the germline V gene. The CDR3 is 14 residues long. V gave up 5 bases and J gave up 0 bases, with 8 bases separating them. The CDR3 spells CSVQGSSYNSPLHF. CDR3 DNA: TGCAGCGTTCAGGGGAGCTCCTATAATTCACCCCTCCACTTT. The variable domain in full, with the rest retrieved from reference TRBV29-1 and TRBJ1-6, is SAVISQKPSRDICQRGTSLTIQCQVDSQVTMMFWYRQQPGQSLTLIATANQGSEATYESGFVIDKFPISRPNLTFSTLTVSNMSPEDSSIYLCSVQGSSYNSPLHFGNGTRLTVT.

V and J are TRBV5-1 and TRBJ2-6; weak D call: TRBD1 (5 bases). This CDR3 region has 15 residues. The V end lost 6 bases, the J end lost 2 bases, and 12 bases lay between the germline ends. Per germline, CDR1 SGHRS and CDR2 YFSETQ. DNA for the CDR3: TGCGCCAGCACCCGAGAAGGGGCTGGGGCCAACGTCCTGACTTTC. It yields the protein CASTREGAGANVLTF.

The chain has TRBV9 and TRBJ2-7; D unclear. Trimming left V 3 bases short and J 1 base short, with 11 bases between. CDR1 is SGDLS, CDR2 YYNGEE, per germline. The CDR3 loop spans 14 amino acids. In nucleotides, the CDR3 is TGTGCCAGCAGCGGAGGAGAACTTTCCTACGAGCAGTACTTC. It specifies CASSGGELSYEQYF.

The chain recombines TRBV15 with TRBJ2-3; tentatively, D is TRBD2 (6 bases). V dropped 0 bases and J dropped 10 bases, with 17 bases sitting between them. This CDR3 contains 15 residues. Germline V lookup: CDR1 LNHNV, CDR2 YYDKDF (reference sequence). The CDR3 loop is CATSRDRGLTRPQYF. The CDR3 nucleotides read TGTGCCACCAGCAGAGATCGAGGACTAACCCGTCCGCAGTATTTT.

The chain carries TRBV7-6 and TRBJ2-1; 8 bases agree with TRBD1. This CDR3 spans 16 amino acids. Germline-derived CDR1 and CDR2 are SGHVS and FNYEAQ. V dropped 5 bases and J dropped 6; count of bases not matched to a gene: 12. This chain's CDR3 is CASSRTLDRVANEQFF. The DNA for the CDR3 is TGTGCCAGCAGCCGAACCCTGGACAGGGTCGCCAATGAGCAGTTCTTC.

A single count supports this clone. V gene TRBV5-6 combines with J gene TRBJ2-3; the D gene is possibly TRBD1 (6 bases). The CDR3 totals 18 residues. V dropped 0 bases and J dropped 4 bases, with 21 bases sitting between them. The V gene's germline CDR1 is SGHDT and CDR2 YYEEEE. This CDR3 reads CASSLAGQGQNTADTQYF. The DNA for the CDR3 is TGTGCCAGCAGCTTGGCAGGCCAGGGACAAAATACAGCAGATACGCAGTATTTT.

The CDR3 sequence is CASSPRRGFNEKLFF. For the CDR3, the DNA is TGTGCCAGCAGCCCCCGACGGGGATTTAATGAAAAACTGTTTTTT. The chain joins TRBV14 to TRBJ1-4; D gene ambiguous. The V end was cut by 4 bases, the J end by 4 bases, with 13 bases between. The CDR3 runs to 15 residues. The germline V gene encodes CDR1 SGHDN and CDR2 FVKESK.

There are a few counts of this clone. The rearrangement links TRBV6-1 to TRBJ2-7, with 8 bases aligning to TRBD2. The CDR3 loop spans 15 amino acids. In germline, CDR1 is MNHNS, CDR2 SASEGT. Trimming removed 6 bases from V and 2 bases from J; junction bases left unmatched: 9. CDR3 nucleotide sequence: TGTGCCAGCAGGTCTACTAGCGGTAGCGCCTACGAGCAGTACTTC. Translating it yields CASRSTSGSAYEQYF.

The chain recombines TRBV5-6 with TRBJ2-2, with TRBD2 matching over 7 bases. V trimming: 2 bases; J trimming: 6 bases; junction bases outside the gene matches: 7. CDR3 length: 15 amino acids. From germline, CDR1 is SGHDT and CDR2 YYEEEE. CDR3 coding DNA: TGTGCCAGCAGCTTCGGGGGGAATCGACCCGGGGAGCTGTTTTTT. It yields the protein CASSFGGNRPGELFF.

The chain is built from TRBV6-1 and TRBJ1-6; D gene unclear. This CDR3 region has 15 residues. Germline V gene sequence: CDR1 MNHNS, CDR2 SASEGT. V was trimmed by 7 bases and J by 0 bases, leaving 10 bases between them. In DNA form, the CDR3 reads TGTGCCAGCAAGGACGGAGGCTCCTATAATTCACCCCTCCACTTT. Translating it yields CASKDGGSYNSPLHF.

V and J are TRBV2 and TRBJ2-6; TRBD1 matches 7 bases. The CDR3 totals 16 residues. After removal of 6 bases from V and 4 bases from J, the junction contained 9 bases not matched to a gene. CDR1 and CDR2 (germline): SNHLY, FYNNEI. CDR3 coding DNA: TGTGCCAGCAGCGGGAACAGGGGATCGGGGGCCAACGTCCTGACTTTC. Amino acid sequence: CASSGNRGSGANVLTF.

This rearrangement joins TRBV12-5 to TRBJ2-1; 11 bases map to TRBD2. The CDR3 contains 15 residues. Losses at the gene ends were 1 base for V and 10 bases for J; bases not matched to a gene: 6. Germline lookup yields CDR1 LGHNT and CDR2 FRNRAP. This chain's CDR3 is CASGLGEGLADEQFF. Written as DNA, the CDR3 is TGTGCTAGTGGTTTGGGCGAGGGACTAGCGGACGAGCAGTTCTTC.

The rearrangement uses TRBV6-1 and TRBJ2-5; D is unclear. The DNA end is more similar to TRBJ2-7, so the J call may be wrong. From germline, CDR1 is MNHNS and CDR2 SASEGT. This CDR3 comprises 15 residues. The chain's CDR3 is CASSERSLKVYEQYF. In DNA, the CDR3 is TGTGCCAGCAGTGAGCGTAGCCTGAAAGTCTACGAGCAGTACTTC.

The J gene is TRBJ1-3, the V gene TRBV18; no definite D call. V lost 1 base and J lost 2, with 12 bases in between. Per the germline V gene, CDR1 is KGHSH and CDR2 is LQKENI. This CDR3 is 16 amino acids long. The chain's CDR3 is CASSPLDTAPGNTIYF. CDR3 coding DNA: TGTGCCAGCTCACCACTCGACACGGCCCCTGGAAACACCATATATTTT.

The gene calls are TRBV10-1 and TRBJ1-1; D call uncertain. This CDR3 has 13 amino acids. The V and J ends lost 0 bases and 7 bases respectively, with 9 bases between them. Looked up from germline, CDR1 is WNHNN and CDR2 is SYGVQD (reference sequence). The CDR3 protein is CASSESHLSEAFF. The DNA for the CDR3 is TGCGCCAGCAGTGAGTCGCACCTCAGTGAAGCTTTCTTT.

Here the CDR3 reads CASTPTGRYGYTF. The CDR3 DNA reads as TGTGCCAGCACACCGACGGGAAGGTATGGCTACACCTTC. J is TRBJ1-2 and V is TRBV25-1, with no clear D. V was shortened by 7 bases and J by 5 bases, with 14 bases between the two germline ends. The CDR3 consists of 13 residues. Per the germline V gene, CDR1 is MGHDK and CDR2 is SYGVNS.

This chain connects TRBV11-2 to TRBJ1-3; possible D gene TRBD1, 5 bases. This CDR3 has 15 amino acids. The ends were cut back, 6 bases at V and 0 bases at J, with 12 bases in the middle. CDR1 is SGHAT and CDR2 is FQNNGV in the germline V gene. Written as DNA, the CDR3 is TGTGCCAGCAGGCCAGGGTTAAGCTCTGGAAACACCATATATTTT. This encodes CASRPGLSSGNTIYF.

CDR3 nucleotide sequence: TGTGCCAGCAGCTTGACACCTCTCTACGAGCAGTACTTC. This gives the protein CASSLTPLYEQYF. The J gene is TRBJ2-7, the V gene TRBV11-2; no clear D. V was pared by 3 bases and J by 3 bases, with 9 bases between. Per germline, CDR1 SGHAT and CDR2 FQNNGV. This CDR3 has 13 residues.

The V gene is TRBV6-1, the J gene TRBJ1-5, with 8 bases that match TRBD1. CDR1 and CDR2 (germline): MNHNS, SASEGT. V dropped 6 bases and J dropped 3; count of bases not matched to a gene: 7. The CDR3 length is 15 residues. Written as DNA, the CDR3 is TGTGCCAGCAGCCGACAGGGGCGACCCAATCAGCCCCAGCATTTT. Protein: CASSRQGRPNQPQHF.

In its sample, this clone was seen a few times. The chain is built from TRBV19 and TRBJ2-2; TRBD2 matches at 12 bases. V shed 6 bases and J 3 bases; nucleotides not matched to a gene: 2. The germline V gene encodes CDR1 LNHDA and CDR2 SQIVND (reference sequence). This CDR3 spans 15 amino acids. CDR3 coding DNA: TGTGCCAGTAGCCGACTAGCGGGGGACACCGGGGAGCTGTTTTTT. Its translation: CASSRLAGDTGELFF.

The chain uses TRBV6-6 and TRBJ2-7; D is undetermined. The CDR3 runs 12 residues. Per germline, CDR1 MNHNY and CDR2 SVGAGI (reference sequence). V lost 6 bases, J lost 2 bases, and 8 bases lay in between. The CDR3 region is CASRPQPYEQYF. For the CDR3, the DNA is TGTGCCAGCAGGCCACAACCCTACGAGCAGTACTTC.

The chain couples TRBV19 to TRBJ2-7, with D tentatively TRBD1 (6 bases). CDR1 and CDR2 (germline): LNHDA, SQIVND (reference sequence). CDR3 length: 15 amino acids. The germline V and J ends were trimmed by 3 bases and 2 bases, with 14 bases remaining between them. The CDR3 region has the DNA TGTGCCAGTAGTATCCACAGGGCCGATACCTACGAGCAGTACTTC. Amino acid sequence: CASSIHRADTYEQYF.

The chain is built from TRBV18 and TRBJ1-1; 8 bases map to TRBD1. V was pared by 8 bases and J by 5 bases, with 10 bases of the junction left unmatched. The CDR3 covers 14 residues. Germline V CDR1 and CDR2: KGHSH, LQKENI. The CDR3 protein is CASTETGVGTEAFF. DNA of the CDR3: TGTGCCAGCACCGAGACAGGGGTCGGTACTGAAGCTTTCTTT.